These T cell receptor beta chains were read from a single sample in a study of identical twins. TCRdb re-called the 5' RACE reads through MiXCR, storing one row per CDR3 protein. The sample shows fewer than 900,000 distinct CDR3 sequences, approximately 21% of them seen only once. This same sample was also taken into another study, of T cells expressing NK-cell markers.

Sequenced: PBMCs. The receptors shown here come from a woman aged 18-29 years in good health. Each CDR3 is given with its conserved first and last residue. The D gene is left open where the match is weak. Where a row states a size, it is once, few, many or the class of an expanded clone; other rows omit it.

j_gene: TRBJ2-5
abundance: -
d_gene: -
v_gene: TRBV7-9
CDR3aa: CASSKGWTEQETQYF
CDR3nt: TGTGCCAGCAGCAAGGGGTGGACAGAACAAGAGACCCAGTACTTC

j_gene: TRBJ1-1
abundance: -
d_gene: -
v_gene: TRBV3-1
CDR3aa: CASSRWDLGAEAFF
CDR3nt: TGTGCCAGCAGCCGGTGGGACTTGGGAGCTGAAGCTTTCTTT

j_gene: TRBJ2-2
abundance: -
d_gene: -
v_gene: TRBV24-1
CDR3aa: CATSDLRRDNGELFF
CDR3nt: TGTGCCACCAGTGATTTGAGAAGGGATAACGGGGAGCTGTTTTTT

j_gene: TRBJ2-1
abundance: -
d_gene: -
v_gene: TRBV11-2
CDR3aa: CASSLGRHNEQFF
CDR3nt: TGTGCCAGCAGCTTAGGGCGGCACAATGAGCAGTTCTTC

j_gene: TRBJ2-5
abundance: few
d_gene: -
v_gene: TRBV7-7
CDR3aa: CASSSNGPRGGETQYF
CDR3nt: TGTGCTAGCAGTTCCAACGGGCCACGCGGCGGAGAGACCCAGTACTTC

j_gene: TRBJ2-7
abundance: few
d_gene: TRBD2
v_gene: TRBV4-1
CDR3aa: CASSPQASGLGSYEQYF
CDR3nt: TGCGCCAGCAGCCCCCAGGCTAGCGGATTGGGTTCCTACGAGCAGTACTTC

j_gene: TRBJ1-5
abundance: many
d_gene: -
v_gene: TRBV7-6
CDR3aa: CASSPEGGREQPQHF
CDR3nt: TGTGCCAGCAGCCCCGAGGGAGGGAGGGAACAGCCCCAGCATTTT

j_gene: TRBJ2-2
abundance: -
d_gene: TRBD2
v_gene: TRBV20-1
CDR3aa: CSASSLAGGRTGELFF
CDR3nt: TGCAGTGCTAGTAGCCTAGCGGGAGGTCGCACCGGGGAGCTGTTTTTT

j_gene: TRBJ2-7
abundance: -
d_gene: -
v_gene: TRBV6-2/TRBV6-3
CDR3aa: CASSYGPSSTYEQYF
CDR3nt: TGTGCCAGCAGTTACGGCCCCAGCAGCACCTACGAGCAGTACTTC

j_gene: TRBJ1-6
abundance: many
d_gene: -
v_gene: TRBV27
CDR3aa: CASSLSGRSYNSPLHF
CDR3nt: TGTGCCAGCAGTTTATCGGGTAGATCCTATAATTCACCCCTCCACTTT

j_gene: TRBJ2-3
abundance: -
d_gene: -
v_gene: TRBV10-3
CDR3aa: CAIGGPSTDTQYF
CDR3nt: TGTGCCATCGGGGGGCCTTCAACAGATACGCAGTATTTT

j_gene: TRBJ2-7
abundance: few
d_gene: -
v_gene: TRBV7-2
CDR3aa: CASSLYSGGEQYF
CDR3nt: TGTGCCAGCAGCTTATACTCCGGTGGGGAGCAGTACTTC

j_gene: TRBJ2-7
abundance: -
d_gene: TRBD2
v_gene: TRBV6-1
CDR3aa: CASSPLGAGGSEQYF
CDR3nt: TGTGCCAGCAGCCCCCTGGGAGCGGGAGGCTCCGAGCAGTACTTC

j_gene: TRBJ2-7
abundance: few
d_gene: -
v_gene: TRBV20-1
CDR3aa: CSARDPRGVLYEQYF
CDR3nt: TGCAGTGCTAGAGACCCCAGAGGGGTTCTCTACGAGCAGTACTTC

j_gene: TRBJ2-1
abundance: few
d_gene: -
v_gene: TRBV12-3/TRBV12-4
CDR3aa: CASGGGGNEQFF
CDR3nt: TGTGCCAGCGGGGGTGGGGGCAATGAGCAGTTCTTC